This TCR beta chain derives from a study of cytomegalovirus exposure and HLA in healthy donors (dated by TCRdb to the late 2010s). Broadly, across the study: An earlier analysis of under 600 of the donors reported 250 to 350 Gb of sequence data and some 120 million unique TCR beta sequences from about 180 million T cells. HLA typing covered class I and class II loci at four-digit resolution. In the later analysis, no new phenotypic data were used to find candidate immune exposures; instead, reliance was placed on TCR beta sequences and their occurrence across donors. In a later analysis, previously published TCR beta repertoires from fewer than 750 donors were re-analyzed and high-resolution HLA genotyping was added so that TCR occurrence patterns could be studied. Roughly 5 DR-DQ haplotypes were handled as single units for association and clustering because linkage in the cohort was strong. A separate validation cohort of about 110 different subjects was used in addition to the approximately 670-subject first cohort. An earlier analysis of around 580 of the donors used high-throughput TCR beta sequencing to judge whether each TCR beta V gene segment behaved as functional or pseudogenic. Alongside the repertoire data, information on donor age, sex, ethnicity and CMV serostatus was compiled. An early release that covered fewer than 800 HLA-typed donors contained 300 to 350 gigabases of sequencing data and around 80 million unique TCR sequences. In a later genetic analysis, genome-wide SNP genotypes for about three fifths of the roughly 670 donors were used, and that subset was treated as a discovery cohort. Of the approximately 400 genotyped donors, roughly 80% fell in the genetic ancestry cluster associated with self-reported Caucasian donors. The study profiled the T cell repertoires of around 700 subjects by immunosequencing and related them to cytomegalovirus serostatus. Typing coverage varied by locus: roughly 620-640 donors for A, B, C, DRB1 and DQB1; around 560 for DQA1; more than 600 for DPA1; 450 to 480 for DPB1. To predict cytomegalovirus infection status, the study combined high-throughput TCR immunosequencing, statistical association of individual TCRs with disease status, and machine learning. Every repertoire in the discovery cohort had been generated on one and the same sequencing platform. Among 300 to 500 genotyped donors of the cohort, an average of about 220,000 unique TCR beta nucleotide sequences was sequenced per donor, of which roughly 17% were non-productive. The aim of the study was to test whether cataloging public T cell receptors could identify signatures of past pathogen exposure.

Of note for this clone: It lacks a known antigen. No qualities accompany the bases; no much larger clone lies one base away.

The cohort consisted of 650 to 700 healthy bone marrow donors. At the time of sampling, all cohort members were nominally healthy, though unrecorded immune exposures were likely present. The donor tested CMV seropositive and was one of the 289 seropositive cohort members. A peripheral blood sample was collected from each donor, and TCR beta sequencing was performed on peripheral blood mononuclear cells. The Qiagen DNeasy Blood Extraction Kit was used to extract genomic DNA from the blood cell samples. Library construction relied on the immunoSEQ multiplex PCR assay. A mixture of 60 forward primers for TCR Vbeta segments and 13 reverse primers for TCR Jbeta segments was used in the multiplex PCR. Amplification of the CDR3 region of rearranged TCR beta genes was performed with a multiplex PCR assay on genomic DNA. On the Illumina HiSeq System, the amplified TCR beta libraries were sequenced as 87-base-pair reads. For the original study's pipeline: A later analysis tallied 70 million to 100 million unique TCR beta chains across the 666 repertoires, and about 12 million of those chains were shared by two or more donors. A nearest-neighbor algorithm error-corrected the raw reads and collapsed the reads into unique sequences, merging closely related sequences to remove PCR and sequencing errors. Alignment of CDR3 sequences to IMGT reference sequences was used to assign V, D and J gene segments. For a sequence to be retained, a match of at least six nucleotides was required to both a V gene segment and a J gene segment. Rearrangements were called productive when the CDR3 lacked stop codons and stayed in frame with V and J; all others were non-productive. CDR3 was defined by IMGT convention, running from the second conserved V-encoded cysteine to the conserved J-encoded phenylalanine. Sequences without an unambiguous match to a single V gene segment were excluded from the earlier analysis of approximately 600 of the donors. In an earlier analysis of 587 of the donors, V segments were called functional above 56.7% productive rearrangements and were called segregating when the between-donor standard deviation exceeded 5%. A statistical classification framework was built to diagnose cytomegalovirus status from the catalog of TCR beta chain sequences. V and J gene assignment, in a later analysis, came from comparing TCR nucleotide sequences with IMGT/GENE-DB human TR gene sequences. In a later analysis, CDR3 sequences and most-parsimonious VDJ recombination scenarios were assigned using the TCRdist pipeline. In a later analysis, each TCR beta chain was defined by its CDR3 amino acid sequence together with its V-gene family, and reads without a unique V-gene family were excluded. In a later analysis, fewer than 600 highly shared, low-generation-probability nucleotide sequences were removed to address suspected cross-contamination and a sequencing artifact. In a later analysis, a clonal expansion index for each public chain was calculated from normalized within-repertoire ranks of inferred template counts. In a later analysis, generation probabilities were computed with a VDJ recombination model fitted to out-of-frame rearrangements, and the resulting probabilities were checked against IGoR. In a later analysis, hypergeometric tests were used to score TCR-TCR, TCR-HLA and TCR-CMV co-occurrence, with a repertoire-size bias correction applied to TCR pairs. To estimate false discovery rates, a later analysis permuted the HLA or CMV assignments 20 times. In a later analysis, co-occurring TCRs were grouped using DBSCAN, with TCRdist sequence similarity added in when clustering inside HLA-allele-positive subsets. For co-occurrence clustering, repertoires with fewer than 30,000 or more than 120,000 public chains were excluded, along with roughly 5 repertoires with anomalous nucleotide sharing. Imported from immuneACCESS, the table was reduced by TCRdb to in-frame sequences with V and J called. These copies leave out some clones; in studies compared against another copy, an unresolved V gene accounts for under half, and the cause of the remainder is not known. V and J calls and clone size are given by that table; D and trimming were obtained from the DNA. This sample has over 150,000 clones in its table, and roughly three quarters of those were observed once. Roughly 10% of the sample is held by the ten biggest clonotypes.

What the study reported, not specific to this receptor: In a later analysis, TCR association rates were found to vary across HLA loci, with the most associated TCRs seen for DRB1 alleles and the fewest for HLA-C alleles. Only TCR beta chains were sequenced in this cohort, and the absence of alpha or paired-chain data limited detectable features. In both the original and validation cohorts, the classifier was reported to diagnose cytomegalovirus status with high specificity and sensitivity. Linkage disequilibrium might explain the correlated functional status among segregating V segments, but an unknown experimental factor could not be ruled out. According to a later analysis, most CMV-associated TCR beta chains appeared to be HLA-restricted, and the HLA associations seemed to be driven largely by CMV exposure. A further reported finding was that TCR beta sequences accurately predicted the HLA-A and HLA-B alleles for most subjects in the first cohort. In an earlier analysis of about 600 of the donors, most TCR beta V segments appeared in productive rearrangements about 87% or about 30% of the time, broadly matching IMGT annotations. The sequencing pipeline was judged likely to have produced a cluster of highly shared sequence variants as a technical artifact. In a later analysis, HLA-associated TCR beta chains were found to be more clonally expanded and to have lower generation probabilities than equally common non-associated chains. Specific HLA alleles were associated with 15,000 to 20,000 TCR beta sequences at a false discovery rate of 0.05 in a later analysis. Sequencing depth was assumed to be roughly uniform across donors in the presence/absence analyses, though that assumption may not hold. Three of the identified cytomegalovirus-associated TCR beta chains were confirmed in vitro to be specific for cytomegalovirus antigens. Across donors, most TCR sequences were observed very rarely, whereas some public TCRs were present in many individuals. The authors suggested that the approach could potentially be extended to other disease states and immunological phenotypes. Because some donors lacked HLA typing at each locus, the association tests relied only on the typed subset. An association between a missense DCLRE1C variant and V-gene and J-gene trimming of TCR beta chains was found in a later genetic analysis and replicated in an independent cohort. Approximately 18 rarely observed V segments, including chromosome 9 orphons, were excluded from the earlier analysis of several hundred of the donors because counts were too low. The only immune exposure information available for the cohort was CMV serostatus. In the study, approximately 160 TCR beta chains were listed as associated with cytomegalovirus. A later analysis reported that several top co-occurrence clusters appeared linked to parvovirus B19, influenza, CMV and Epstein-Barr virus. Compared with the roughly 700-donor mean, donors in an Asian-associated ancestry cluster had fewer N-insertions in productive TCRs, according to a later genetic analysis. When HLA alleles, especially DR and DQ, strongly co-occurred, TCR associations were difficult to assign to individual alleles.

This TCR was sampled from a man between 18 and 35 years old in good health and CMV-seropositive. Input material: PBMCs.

This receptor has the CDR3 CASSAGGQGFSELFF. The DNA sequence is TGTGCCAGCAGCGCAGGGGGACAGGGGTTTAGCGAACTGTTTTTT. In this chain, TRBV9 is recombined with TRBJ1-4; 10 of the junction bases match TRBD1. The germline V end is reduced by 3 bases and the J end by 12 bases; junction bases left unmatched: 11. The CDR3 covers 15 residues, taking in both the cysteine and the phenylalanine. Only CDR3 DNA remains: 45 bases, in frame from the first base. CDR1 and CDR2 are drawn from the germline V gene: SGDLS, YYNGEE.